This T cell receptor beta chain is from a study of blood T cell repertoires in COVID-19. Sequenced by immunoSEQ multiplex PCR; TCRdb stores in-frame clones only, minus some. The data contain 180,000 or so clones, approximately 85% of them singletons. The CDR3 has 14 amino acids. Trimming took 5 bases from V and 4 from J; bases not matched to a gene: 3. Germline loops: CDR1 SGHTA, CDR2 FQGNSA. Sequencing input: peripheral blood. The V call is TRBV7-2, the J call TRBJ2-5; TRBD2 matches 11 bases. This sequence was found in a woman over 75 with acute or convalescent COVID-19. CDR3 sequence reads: CASSPTSGRETQYF. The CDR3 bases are TGTGCCAGCAGCCCAACTAGCGGGAGAGAGACCCAGTACTTC.